Below, one TCR beta chain is given with its context. TCRdb's copy holds only in-frame clones and misses some; the assay was immunoSEQ multiplex PCR. The table records 43,000 or so clones, 92% of them present only once. The sample originates from a study of T cell changes during pregnancy in multiple sclerosis. Trimming stripped 3 bases from V and 1 base from J, with 10 bases between. The CDR3 runs 15 residues. Germline CDR1 KGHSH, CDR2 LQKENI. This sequence joins TRBV18 and TRBJ2-1, with D maybe TRBD2 (5 bases). This specimen was peripheral blood, taken in the third trimester of pregnancy. The receptor was derived from a female donor with multiple sclerosis, enrolled in a pregnancy study. The chain's CDR3 is CASSPLGGSYNEQFF. The DNA for the CDR3 is TGTGCCAGCTCACCCCTTGGAGGTTCCTACAATGAGCAGTTCTTC.